The rows below give T cell receptor beta chains drawn from one sample of a study of blood T cell repertoires in COVID-19. Profiled with immunoSEQ multiplex PCR; TCRdb holds only in-frame clones, not every one. The data show 220,000 or so clones, around 83% seen once. The sample was peripheral blood. The receptor source for this set is a woman aged 80 or over with COVID-19, enrolled during active disease. CDR3s include the opening cysteine and the closing phenylalanine or tryptophan. D genes are given only for firm matches. For some rows the clone size is stated as once, few or many, or as a class when expanded; others skip it.

TGTGCCAGTTCGACAGGTCCAGCAGCTTTCTTT CASSTGPAAFF TRBJ1-1 TRBV19 NA NA
TGTGCCAGCAGACCGACAGGGTCAGATACGCAGTATTTT CASRPTGSDTQYF TRBJ2-3 TRBV12-3/TRBV12-4 TRBD1 NA
TGCAGCGTGGAGGATTCTCGATATGGCTACACCTTC CSVEDSRYGYTF TRBJ1-2 TRBV29-1 NA once
TGTGCCAGCAGGGGCGTAATCACTGGAAACACCATATATTTT CASRGVITGNTIYF TRBJ1-3 TRBV2 NA NA
TGCGCCAGCAGCCAAGGGGGGACTTACCGCGACGCTTTCTTT CASSQGGTYRDAFF TRBJ1-1 TRBV4-1 NA NA
TGTGCCACCCGAGGCCCCCCCGGAAACACCATATATTTT CATRGPPGNTIYF TRBJ1-3 TRBV6-5 NA NA
TGTGCCAGCTCACCGGGGCGGAGCACAGATACGCAGTATTTT CASSPGRSTDTQYF TRBJ2-3 TRBV18 NA NA
TGTGCCAGCAGCTTTAAACAGGGTACGCGAAACTATGGCTACACCTTC CASSFKQGTRNYGYTF TRBJ1-2 TRBV5-4 NA few
TGTGCCAGCAGCCGTCCTGGACAGGGAGATTTAGGTGGCTACACCTTC CASSRPGQGDLGGYTF TRBJ1-2 TRBV5-4 TRBD1 NA
TGTGCCAGCAGTTTATCGGGGGTAAGTGAGCAGTTCTTC CASSLSGVSEQFF TRBJ2-1 TRBV12-3/TRBV12-4 NA NA
TGTGCCAGCAGTTTAGCCGGAGCTAACTATGGCTACACCTTC CASSLAGANYGYTF TRBJ1-2 TRBV28 NA NA
TGCGCCGAGGCTCACGAGCAGTACTTC CAEAHEQYF TRBJ2-7 TRBV10-1 NA NA
TGTGCCAGCAGTGAATCGGGACAGATGAACACTGAAGCTTTCTTT CASSESGQMNTEAFF TRBJ1-1 TRBV6-1 TRBD1 NA
TGTGCCAGCAGCTTACGCCTGACAGAGAGCTCCTACGAGCAGTACTTC CASSLRLTESSYEQYF TRBJ2-7 TRBV7-9 NA NA
TGTGCCACCAGCAGACCTCCGGCCTACGAGCAGTACTTC CATSRPPAYEQYF TRBJ2-7 TRBV15 NA once
TGTGCCAGCAGCGTAGAGCACGAATACAATGAGCAGTTCTTC CASSVEHEYNEQFF TRBJ2-1 TRBV9 NA NA
TGTGCCAGCGGGAGCTGGGTGGAGACCCAGTACTTC CASGSWVETQYF TRBJ2-5 TRBV28 NA NA
TGTGCCTGGAGAGAGGCTGCGGGAAACACCATATATTTT CAWREAAGNTIYF TRBJ1-3 TRBV30 NA NA
TGTGCCAGTAGCGTAAGGGGTAGGGAACAAGAGACCCAGTACTTC CASSVRGREQETQYF TRBJ2-5 TRBV19 NA NA
TGTGCCAGCAGTTACACAGGGTCTGAAGCTTTCTTT CASSYTGSEAFF TRBJ1-1 TRBV6-6 NA NA
TGTGCCAGCAGCGCCACTATCAACTATGGCTACACCTTC CASSATINYGYTF TRBJ1-2 TRBV6-5 NA NA
TGTGCCAGCAGTACCTTCTTGGCTGCTAGGGAGACCCAGTACTTC CASSTFLAARETQYF TRBJ2-5 TRBV6-5 NA NA
TGCGCCAGCAGCTTGGCCGGCGGAGAGACCCAGTACTTC CASSLAGGETQYF TRBJ2-5 TRBV5-1 NA NA
TGTGCCAGTAGTATAGGGACAGTAGGCAAAGCTTTCTTT CASSIGTVGKAFF TRBJ1-1 TRBV19 NA few
TGTGCCAGCAGCCAAGGGCGGGTTTCTGGAAACACCATATATTTT CASSQGRVSGNTIYF TRBJ1-3 TRBV3-1/TRBV3-2 NA NA
TGTGCCAGCAGCCTCCTCACGGGGTCAGATACGCAGTATTTT CASSLLTGSDTQYF TRBJ2-3 TRBV9 NA NA